What follows are 6 T cell receptor beta chains derived from one specimen sequenced in a study of identical twins. TCRdb itself ran the 5' RACE reads through MiXCR, one entry per CDR3 protein. Of roughly 500,000 distinct CDR3 sequences in the sample, roughly 21% were seen once. This sample was shared with a second study, whose subject was T cells expressing NK-cell markers.

The sample was CD4+ T cells sorted from blood. The receptor source for this set is a woman younger than 30 in good health.

This clonotype has more than one count but fewer than ten. The chain combines TRBV20-1 with TRBJ2-5; 13 nucleotides line up with TRBD2. This CDR3 has 14 residues. Germline lookup yields CDR1 DFQATT and CDR2 SNEGSKA (reference sequence). Losses at the gene ends were 5 bases for V and 3 bases for J; bases not matched to a gene: 3. CDR3 in amino acids: CSADGLAGEETQYF. The CDR3 DNA reads TGCAGTGCTGACGGACTAGCGGGGGAAGAGACCCAGTACTTC.

This clonotype was seen just once. V usage is TRBV5-1 and J usage is TRBJ2-1, with 8 nucleotides matching TRBD2. V gave up 1 base and J gave up 10 bases; unmatched junction bases: 19. The CDR3 contains 18 residues. CDR1 SGHRS and CDR2 YFSETQ come from the germline V gene. This CDR3 is CASSLWGTRAGGNGEQFF. In nucleotides, the CDR3 is TGCGCCAGCAGCTTGTGGGGGACTAGGGCGGGAGGCAATGGGGAGCAGTTCTTC.

This clonotype was counted a few times. Here the CDR3 DNA reads TGCAGTGCCCAGTCGGGCTCCGCCAAGGGGGAGACCCAGTACTTC. Translating it yields CSAQSGSAKGETQYF. V is TRBV20-1 and J is TRBJ2-5, with D possibly TRBD1 on 5 matching bases. The CDR3 loop spans 15 amino acids. Trimming shortened V by 6 bases and J by 5 bases, and 22 bases separated the two germline ends. Germline CDR1 DFQATT, CDR2 SNEGSKA (reference sequence).

This chain uses TRBV12-3 or TRBV12-4 with TRBJ1-1; D gene ambiguous. V dropped 3 bases and J dropped 1 base, with 12 bases sitting between them. The CDR3 is 15 residues long. CDR3 in amino acids: CASSFVRYGNTEAFF. In DNA form, the CDR3 reads TGTGCCAGCAGTTTCGTGAGGTACGGGAACACTGAAGCTTTCTTT.

The V call is TRBV7-2, the J call TRBJ2-5; D remains unclear. This CDR3 contains 13 residues. From germline, CDR1 is SGHTA and CDR2 FQGNSA. The V and J ends lost 2 bases and 5 bases respectively, with 9 bases between them. The CDR3 loop reads CASSLFGSETQYF. In nucleotides, the CDR3 is TGTGCCAGCAGCTTATTTGGGTCGGAGACCCAGTACTTC. Full variable domain (remainder filled in from reference TRBV7-2 and TRBJ2-5): GAGVSQSPSNKVTEKGKDVELRCDPISGHTALYWYRQSLGQGLEFLIYFQGNSAPDKSGLPSDRFSAERTGGSVSTLTIQRTQQEDSAVYLCASSLFGSETQYFGPGTRLLVL.

This clonotype turned up a few times. The chain carries TRBV12-3 or TRBV12-4 and TRBJ2-6; 7 nucleotides match TRBD2. This CDR3 is 16 amino acids long. J lost 2 bases, V lost 3 bases, and 4 bases had no gene match. Written as DNA, the CDR3 is TGTGCCAGCAGTTTGTTTCGGGGGGCTGGGGCCAACGTCCTGACTTTC. It is translated as CASSLFRGAGANVLTF.